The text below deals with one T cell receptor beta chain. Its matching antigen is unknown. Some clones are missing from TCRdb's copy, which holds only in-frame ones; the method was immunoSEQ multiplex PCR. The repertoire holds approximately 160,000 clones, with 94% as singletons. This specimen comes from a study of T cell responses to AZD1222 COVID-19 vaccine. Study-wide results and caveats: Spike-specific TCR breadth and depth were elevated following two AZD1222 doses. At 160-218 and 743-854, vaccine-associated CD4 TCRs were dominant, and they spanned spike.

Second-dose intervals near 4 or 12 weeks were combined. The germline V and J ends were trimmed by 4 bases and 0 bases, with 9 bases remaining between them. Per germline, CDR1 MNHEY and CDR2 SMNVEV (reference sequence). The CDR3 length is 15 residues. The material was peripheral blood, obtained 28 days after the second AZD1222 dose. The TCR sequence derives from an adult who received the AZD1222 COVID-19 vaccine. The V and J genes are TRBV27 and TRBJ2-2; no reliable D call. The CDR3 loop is CASSYRLTNTGELFF. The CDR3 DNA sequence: TGTGCCAGCAGTTATCGACTGACGAACACCGGGGAGCTGTTTTTT.